This T cell receptor (beta chain) was captured by sequencing in a study of blood T cell repertoires in COVID-19. V lost 5 bases to trimming and J lost 4 bases; unmatched junction nucleotides: 6. Germline CDR1 and CDR2: SGHTA and FQGNSA. The CDR3 sequence is 15 residues long. TCRdb keeps only in-frame clones here, not all; method: immunoSEQ multiplex PCR. The sample has 95,000 to 100,000 clones; about 85% are singletons. The genes are TRBV7-2 and TRBJ2-7, with TRBD2 matching 12 bases. This TCR was recovered from a woman older than 75 with acute or convalescent COVID-19. The sample consisted of peripheral blood. In DNA, the CDR3 is TGTGCCAGCAGCATAACTAGCGGGGGGACATACGAGCAGTACTTC. Amino acids: CASSITSGGTYEQYF.